These 26 T cell receptor beta chains share one sample of origin, sequenced in a study of cytomegalovirus exposure and HLA in healthy donors. Use of 60 Vbeta and 13 Jbeta primers characterized the PCR. Only in-frame clones appear in the TCRdb table, and some are missing; sequencing was by immunoSEQ multiplex PCR. Found here are 150,000 to 200,000 clones, roughly 80% of them singletons; the top ten hold 1.3%. The sequenced sample consisted of PBMCs. The receptor set was obtained from a man aged 45-65 years in good health and CMV-seropositive.

This clone was observed a few times. The J gene is TRBJ2-3, the V gene TRBV7-6; 15 nucleotides line up with TRBD2. CDR1 and CDR2 from the germline V gene are SGHVS and FNYEAQ. CDR3 length: 20 amino acids. Germline trimming cut 5 bases from V and 2 bases from J; bases unmatched to any gene: 14. The CDR3 spells CASSPHAAGTSGRTTDTQYF. The CDR3 bases are TGTGCCAGCAGCCCACATGCGGCCGGGACTAGCGGGAGGACCACAGATACGCAGTATTTT.

V gene TRBV5-1 combines with J gene TRBJ1-1; D may be TRBD1 (6 bases). Trimming left V 0 bases short and J 8 bases short, with 14 bases between. The CDR3 has 14 residues. The germline gives CDR1 SGHRS, CDR2 YFSETQ. The CDR3 coding sequence is TGCGCCAGCAGCTTGGGGACAGCTGAACTGGAAGCTTTCTTT. This codes for CASSLGTAELEAFF.

The CDR3 loop reads CASTERVYEQYF. The CDR3 region has the DNA TGTGCCAGCACGGAGAGGGTCTACGAGCAGTACTTC. The rearrangement uses TRBV2 and TRBJ2-7; possible D gene TRBD2, 5 bases. The germline V gene encodes CDR1 SNHLY and CDR2 FYNNEI. The ends were cut back, 7 bases at V and 3 bases at J, with 10 bases in the middle. This CDR3 region has 12 residues.

The chain is built from TRBV25-1 and TRBJ1-1; tentative D call: TRBD1 (6 bases). The ends were cut back, 5 bases at V and 3 bases at J, with 10 bases in the middle. The CDR3 loop spans 13 amino acids. Per the germline V gene, CDR1 is MGHDK and CDR2 is SYGVNS. The CDR3 nucleotides read TGTGCCAGCAGTCAGGGGTTAGACACTGAAGCTTTCTTT. This encodes CASSQGLDTEAFF.

CDR3 region: CASSIESHSSSYEQYF. DNA of the CDR3: TGTGCCAGTAGTATCGAAAGTCACTCAAGCTCCTACGAGCAGTACTTC. The chain has TRBV19 and TRBJ2-7; the D is unclear. The V end lost 3 bases, the J end lost 0 bases, and 15 bases lay between the germline ends. CDR1 is LNHDA, CDR2 SQIVND, per germline (reference sequence). CDR3 length: 16 residues.

The rearrangement joins TRBV5-1 to TRBJ2-2, with 9 nucleotides matching TRBD1. Germline CDR1 is SGHRS and CDR2 is YFSETQ. The V gene end was trimmed by 5 bases and the J gene end by 0 bases; junction bases not matched to a gene: 5. CDR3 size: 16 residues. CDR3 sequence reads: CASRVDRGPNTGELFF. The CDR3 bases are TGCGCCAGCAGGGTGGACAGGGGTCCGAACACCGGGGAGCTGTTTTTT.

The chain uses TRBV19 and TRBJ2-1; 8 bases align to TRBD2. Germline loops: CDR1 LNHDA, CDR2 SQIVND (reference sequence). This CDR3 region has 15 residues. With 2 bases clipped from V and 5 bases from J, the junction kept 5 bases outside the gene matches. This CDR3 is CASSISSGKNNEQFF. The CDR3 nucleotides read TGTGCCAGTAGTATAAGTAGCGGGAAAAACAATGAGCAGTTCTTC.

This chain joins TRBV5-6 and TRBJ1-5, with D possibly being TRBD1 (6 bases). CDR1 SGHDT and CDR2 YYEEEE come from the germline V gene. V was cut by 5 bases and J by 0 bases, with 12 bases left in between. The CDR3 is 15 amino acids. CDR3 loop: CASSLGGYSNQPQHF. CDR3 in DNA: TGTGCCAGCAGTCTAGGGGGTTATAGCAATCAGCCCCAGCATTTT.

The rearrangement links TRBV10-3 to TRBJ2-5, with D maybe TRBD1 (6 bases). V was cut by 5 bases and J by 4 bases, with 20 bases left in between. Per germline, CDR1 ENHRY and CDR2 SYGVKD. This CDR3 is 16 amino acids long. The CDR3 loop reads CAISPQTLGQTETQYF. The CDR3 DNA is TGTGCCATCAGTCCCCAAACCTTAGGACAGACAGAGACCCAGTACTTC.

The J gene is TRBJ2-3, the V gene TRBV18, with D maybe TRBD2 (5 bases). Trimming left V 1 base short and J 6 bases short, with 11 bases between. The CDR3 length is 14 residues. Looked up from germline, CDR1 is KGHSH and CDR2 is LQKENI. The CDR3 nucleotides are TGTGCCAGCTCACCACAGAGAGGGTCGGATACGCAGTATTTT. Translated: CASSPQRGSDTQYF.

On this clone: Other DNA sequences of this sample code for an identical CDR3. CDR3 sequence: CASSLRREGSDTQYF. CDR3 coding DNA: TGTGCCAGTAGTCTGAGACGGGAGGGATCAGATACGCAGTATTTT. The V and J genes are TRBV19 and TRBJ2-3; 8 bases map to TRBD2. The V segment lost 5 bases and the J segment 4 bases; nucleotides outside the gene matches: 8. Germline V lookup: CDR1 LNHDA, CDR2 SQIVND (reference sequence). The CDR3 is 15 residues long.

J is TRBJ1-2 and V is TRBV2; D perhaps matches TRBD1 (5 bases). With 5 bases removed from V and 4 bases from J, the gap between germline ends came to 11 bases. Germline loops: CDR1 SNHLY, CDR2 FYNNEI. CDR3 length: 13 amino acids. CDR3 sequence: CASSRGFGYGYTF. CDR3 DNA sequence: TGTGCCAGCAGTAGGGGATTCGGCTATGGCTACACCTTC.

J is TRBJ2-1 and V is TRBV5-4, with 7 bases identical to TRBD2. The CDR3 is made up of 16 amino acids. The V gene's germline CDR1 is SGHNT and CDR2 YYREEE (reference sequence). The V segment lost 1 base and the J segment 1 base; nucleotides outside the gene matches: 5. The CDR3: CASSLLAGESYNEQFF. The CDR3 bases are TGTGCCAGCAGCTTGTTGGCGGGAGAGTCCTACAATGAGCAGTTCTTC.

This clone was seen only once. Here the CDR3 DNA reads TGCGCCAGCAGCATTGGACAGGCCGGGGTTGCCAAAAACATTCAGTACTTC. Translation: CASSIGQAGVAKNIQYF. The chain links TRBV5-1 to TRBJ2-4; TRBD1 matches at 7 bases. Germline values: CDR1 SGHRS, CDR2 YFSETQ. The CDR3 is 17 residues long. With 4 bases clipped from V and 1 base from J, the junction kept 11 bases outside the gene matches.

The CDR3 region is CASSTGGGPSLDEQYF. CDR3 nucleotides: TGTGCCAGCAGCACGGGAGGGGGCCCGAGTCTGGACGAGCAGTACTTC. V is TRBV9 and J is TRBJ2-7; a weak D match, TRBD2 (8 bases). The CDR3 extends over 16 amino acids. Germline lookup yields CDR1 SGDLS and CDR2 YYNGEE. Trimming shortened V by 4 bases and J by 5 bases, and 22 bases separated the two germline ends.

The V call is TRBV11-3, the J call TRBJ2-3; D gene uncertain. There are 12 residues in the CDR3. CDR1 and CDR2 from the germline V gene are SGHNT and YENEEA. Deletions cut 8 bases from V and 5 bases from J, with 11 bases between. The CDR3 loop is CASAGVGDTQYF. DNA for the CDR3: TGTGCCAGCGCAGGTGTGGGAGATACGCAGTATTTT.

The chain couples TRBV18 to TRBJ1-6; 8 bases line up with TRBD1. The CDR3 contains 16 residues. Germline CDR1 and CDR2: KGHSH and LQKENI. With V trimmed by 5 bases and J by 5 bases, 8 bases remained unmatched. The CDR3 DNA is TGTGCCAGCTCAGCGGCAGGGGGCGCGGATAATTCACCCCTCCACTTT. Protein: CASSAAGGADNSPLHF.

The chain couples TRBV11-1 to TRBJ1-3; no definite D call. This CDR3 spans 14 amino acids. The germline V and J ends were trimmed by 4 bases and 3 bases, with 10 bases remaining between them. The germline CDR1 and CDR2 sequences are SGHAT and FQDESV (reference sequence). The CDR3: CASSSLSLGNTIYF. The CDR3 bases are TGTGCCAGCAGCTCTCTATCGCTTGGAAACACCATATATTTT.

CDR3 loop: CATSLKGLSPYEQYF. CDR3 nucleotides: TGTGCCACCAGCTTGAAGGGGCTCTCTCCCTACGAGCAGTACTTC. The chain joins TRBV15 to TRBJ2-7; D is possibly TRBD1 (5 bases). The germline CDR1 and CDR2 sequences are LNHNV and YYDKDF (reference sequence). This CDR3 is built from 15 residues. V was shortened by 5 bases and J by 2 bases, with 16 bases between the two germline ends.

The J gene is TRBJ2-3, the V gene TRBV19; 8 bases line up with TRBD1. This CDR3 is built from 15 residues. CDR1 LNHDA and CDR2 SQIVND come from the germline V gene (reference sequence). V was clipped by 9 bases and J by 4 bases; unmatched bases: 12. CDR3 sequence reads: CASSTGEYISDTQYF. In DNA form, the CDR3 reads TGTGCCAGCTCGACAGGGGAGTACATTTCAGATACGCAGTATTTT.

The genes are TRBV7-9 and TRBJ2-1; the match to TRBD2 covers 7 bases. In germline, CDR1 is SEHNR, CDR2 FQNEAQ (reference sequence). This CDR3 has 14 residues. V was pared by 5 bases and J by 0 bases, with 1 base of the junction left unmatched. CDR3 amino acids: CASSSGNSYNEQFF. The CDR3 DNA reads as TGTGCCAGCAGCAGCGGGAACTCCTACAATGAGCAGTTCTTC.

The rearrangement joins TRBV25-1 to TRBJ1-4; D unclear. CDR3 length: 12 amino acids. The V and J ends lost 1 base and 8 bases respectively, with 5 bases between them. The V gene's germline CDR1 is MGHDK and CDR2 SYGVNS. This chain's CDR3 is CASSELSEKLFF. CDR3 sequence (DNA): TGTGCCAGCAGTGAATTGTCGGAAAAACTGTTTTTT.

V is TRBV28 and J is TRBJ1-2; possible D gene TRBD1, 5 bases. Trimming stripped 6 bases from V and 4 bases from J, with 9 bases between. The CDR3 loop spans 12 amino acids. In germline, CDR1 is MDHEN, CDR2 SYDVKM. The CDR3 DNA sequence: TGTGCCAGCAGGACAGTTGCCTATGGCTACACCTTC. Its protein product is CASRTVAYGYTF.

V usage is TRBV28 and J usage is TRBJ1-2, with D possibly TRBD1 on 5 matching bases. CDR3 length: 16 amino acids. Germline loops: CDR1 MDHEN, CDR2 SYDVKM. Trimming took off 6 bases at V and 8 bases at J, with 25 bases between the two ends. CDR3 amino acids: CASSSLLGPRAEGYTF. In nucleotides, the CDR3 is TGTGCCAGCAGCTCCCTTTTAGGGCCCAGGGCGGAAGGCTACACCTTC.

On this clone: The same CDR3 is also encoded by other DNA sequences in this sample. The chain has TRBV10-3 and TRBJ1-2; 8 bases align to TRBD1. CDR3 length equals 13 residues. The V segment lost 0 bases and the J segment 6 bases; nucleotides outside the gene matches: 0. Germline V gene data show CDR1 as ENHRY and CDR2 as SYGVKD. The chain's CDR3 is CAISESTGDGYTF. The CDR3, as DNA: TGTGCCATCAGTGAGTCGACAGGGGATGGCTACACCTTC.

The V and J genes are TRBV7-2 and TRBJ2-2; TRBD2 matches 15 bases. The germline CDR1 and CDR2 sequences are SGHTA and FQGNSA. This CDR3 spans 15 amino acids. J lost 6 bases, V lost 7 bases, and 3 bases had no gene match. CDR3 sequence: CASIGLAGGPGELFF. In nucleotides, the CDR3 is TGTGCCAGCATTGGACTAGCGGGAGGGCCCGGGGAGCTGTTTTTT.